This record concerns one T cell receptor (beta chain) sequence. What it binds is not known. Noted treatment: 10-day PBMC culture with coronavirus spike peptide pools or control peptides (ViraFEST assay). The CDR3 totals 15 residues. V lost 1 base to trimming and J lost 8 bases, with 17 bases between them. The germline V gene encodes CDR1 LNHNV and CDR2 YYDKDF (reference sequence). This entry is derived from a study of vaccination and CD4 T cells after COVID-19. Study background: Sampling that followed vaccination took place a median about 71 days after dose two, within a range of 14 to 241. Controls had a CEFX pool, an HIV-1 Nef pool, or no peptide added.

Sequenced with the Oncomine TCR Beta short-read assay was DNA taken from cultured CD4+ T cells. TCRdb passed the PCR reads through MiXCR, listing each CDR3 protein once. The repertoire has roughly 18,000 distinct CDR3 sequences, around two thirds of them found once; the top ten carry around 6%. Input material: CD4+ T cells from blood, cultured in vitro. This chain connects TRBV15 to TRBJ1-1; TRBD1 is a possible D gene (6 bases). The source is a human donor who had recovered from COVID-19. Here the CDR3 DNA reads TGTGCCACCAGCAGAGGTAGGGCAGGGGCTACAGAAGCTTTCTTT. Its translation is CATSRGRAGATEAFF.